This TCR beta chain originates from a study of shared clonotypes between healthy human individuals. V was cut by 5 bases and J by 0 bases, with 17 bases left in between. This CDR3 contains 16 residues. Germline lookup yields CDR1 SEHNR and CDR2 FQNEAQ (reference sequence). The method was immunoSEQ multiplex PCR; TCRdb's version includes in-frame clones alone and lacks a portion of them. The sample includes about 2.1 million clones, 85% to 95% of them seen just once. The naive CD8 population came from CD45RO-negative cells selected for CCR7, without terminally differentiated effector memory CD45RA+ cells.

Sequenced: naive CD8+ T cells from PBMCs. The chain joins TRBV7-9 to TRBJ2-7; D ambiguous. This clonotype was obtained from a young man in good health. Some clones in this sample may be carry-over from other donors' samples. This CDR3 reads CASSPPRGGRSYEQYF. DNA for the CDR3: TGTGCCAGCAGCCCCCCCCGAGGCGGTCGCTCCTACGAGCAGTACTTC.